This paragraph reports one TCR beta chain. Its cognate antigen has yet to be identified. No base quality values were provided; no much bigger clone lies one nucleotide off. The sample belongs to a study of T cell responses to AZD1222 COVID-19 vaccine (dated by TCRdb to the early 2020s). For context, the study as a whole: TCR sequencing covered some 250 trial participants: about 210 given two doses of AZD1222 and 26 given two doses of MenACWY control vaccine. Enrollment into the trials was organized by age into subgroups of 18-55, 56-69 and 70-plus years, and those subgroups contained about 150, 27 and 61 TCR-sequenced participants, respectively. Findings and caveats that apply to the study as a whole: Participants were mostly white British, with more females than males. The authors suggested clonal diversity may have been underestimated. The vaccine-associated CD4 TCRs covered the entire spike protein, and the dominant responses fell in regions 160-218 and 743-854. Conclusions about previously exposed vaccinees were limited because only six AZD1222 recipients were SARS-CoV-2 seropositive at baseline. A significant rise in spike-specific TCR breadth and depth was observed after two AZD1222 doses relative to day 0 and relative to MenACWY recipients. In the small 56-69-year group, the increase in depth fell short of significance, most likely because of low power. Nearly half of unique spike-specific TCRs reportedly recognized epitopes outside regions mutated in the B.1.351 and B.1.1.7 variants. Because no day 14 peak-response samples were available, repertoires were characterized only after the peak T cell response.

The CDR3 regions of human TCRbeta chains were analyzed by immunosequencing. Under the source paper's analysis protocol: Repertoire TCRs were checked for matches against a reference library of SARS-CoV-2-specific TCRs that had been generated using the MIRA antigen-specificity platform. Breadth was defined as the fraction of unique TCRs that were SARS-CoV-2-associated, and depth was defined as the fraction of total T cells that were SARS-CoV-2-associated. Using the MIRA data, every spike-specific TCR was mapped to the spike region that the TCR reacted to and assigned to either a CD4 or a CD8 class. Log10-transformed breadth and depth values were compared by one-way ANOVA with Sidak's multiple comparisons tests. The clones in this table, taken by TCRdb from immuneACCESS, are in-frame only. Not every clone is retained; where verified, under half of the shortfall comes from an unresolved V gene, and the cause of the rest is unknown. From that table come the V and J calls and clone size; the DNA was used to work out D and trimming. Recorded for this sample are more than 90,000 clones; approximately 90% of them occurred a single time. The ten largest make up 7.1% of the sample.

The time point label here, explained by the study, means: about 28 days (+/-7) after the second vaccine dose. AZD1222 recipients with second doses at about 4 weeks or about 12 weeks were pooled, because spike-specific TCR depth and breadth did not differ between schedules. Vaccinee samples were obtained from the UK trials COV001 and COV002, which included a single-blind randomized controlled phase 2/3 trial of AZD1222 (ChAdOx1 nCoV-19) in healthy adults. Trial participant PBMC samples were collected at day 0 and day 28 after the second dose for TCRbeta chain sequencing. At the junction V is shortened by 5 bases and J by 6 bases; bases outside the gene matches: 12. CDR1 LGHDT and CDR2 YNNKEL were looked up in the germline V gene (reference sequence). Including cysteine and phenylalanine, the CDR3 has 16 amino acids. Left in the record is the CDR3 DNA by itself, 48 bases read in frame from the first base.

The sequenced sample was peripheral blood, obtained 28 days after the second AZD1222 dose. The V and J genes are TRBV3-1 (or the pseudogene TRBV3-2) and TRBJ2-1; TRBD2 fits 8 bases in the junction. This receptor was obtained from an adult who received the AZD1222 COVID-19 vaccine. The DNA sequence is TGTGCCAGCAGCTCAGGGCCGGGGGGGCCCCGCAATGAGCAGTTCTTC. This yields the protein CASSSGPGGPRNEQFF.